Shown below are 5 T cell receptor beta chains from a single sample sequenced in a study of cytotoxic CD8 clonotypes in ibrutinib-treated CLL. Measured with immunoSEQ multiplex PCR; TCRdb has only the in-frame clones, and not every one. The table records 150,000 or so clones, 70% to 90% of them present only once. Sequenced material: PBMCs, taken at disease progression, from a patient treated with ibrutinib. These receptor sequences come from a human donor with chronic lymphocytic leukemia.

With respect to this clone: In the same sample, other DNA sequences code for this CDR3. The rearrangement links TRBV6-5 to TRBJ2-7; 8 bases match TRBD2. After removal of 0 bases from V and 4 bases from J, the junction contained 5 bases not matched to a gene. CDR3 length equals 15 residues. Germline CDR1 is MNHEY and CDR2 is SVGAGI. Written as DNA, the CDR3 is TGTGCCAGCAGTTACTCTGGTCTAGCGGGTTACGAGCAGTACTTC. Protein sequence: CASSYSGLAGYEQYF.

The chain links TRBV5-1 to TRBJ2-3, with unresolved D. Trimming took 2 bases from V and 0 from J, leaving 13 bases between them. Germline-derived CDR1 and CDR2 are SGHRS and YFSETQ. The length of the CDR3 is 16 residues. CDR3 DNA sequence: TGCGCCAGCAGCTTACAGATTAGATCTAGCACAGATACGCAGTATTTT. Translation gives CASSLQIRSSTDTQYF.

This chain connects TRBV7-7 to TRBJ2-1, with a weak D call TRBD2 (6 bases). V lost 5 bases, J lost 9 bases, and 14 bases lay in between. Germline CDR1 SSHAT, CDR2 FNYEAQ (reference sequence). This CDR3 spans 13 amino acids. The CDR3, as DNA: TGTGCCAGCAGCCCGACGCGGGGCACTGAGCAGTTCTTC. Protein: CASSPTRGTEQFF.

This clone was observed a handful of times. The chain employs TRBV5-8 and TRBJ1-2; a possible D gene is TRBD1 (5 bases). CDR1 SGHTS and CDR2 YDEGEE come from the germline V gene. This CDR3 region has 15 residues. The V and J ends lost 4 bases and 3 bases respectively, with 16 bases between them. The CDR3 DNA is TGTGCCAGCAGCCAGCCCTCTACAGGCCACTATGGCTACACCTTC. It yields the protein CASSQPSTGHYGYTF.

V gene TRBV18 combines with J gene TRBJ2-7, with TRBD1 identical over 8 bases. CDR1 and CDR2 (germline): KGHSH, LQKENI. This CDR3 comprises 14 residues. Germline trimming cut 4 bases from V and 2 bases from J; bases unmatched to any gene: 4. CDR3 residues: CASSHPGQAYEQYF. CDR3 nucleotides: TGTGCCAGCTCACACCCGGGACAGGCCTACGAGCAGTACTTC.